The sequence of this T cell receptor beta chain was determined in a study of cytomegalovirus exposure and HLA in healthy donors. Study-wide points: Both high specificity and high sensitivity reportedly marked the classifier's diagnosis of cytomegalovirus status. The authors enumerated around 150 TCR beta chains as linked to cytomegalovirus. A subsequent analysis found that TCR clusters from the first cohort also tended to co-occur in the approximately 130 validation repertoires, with approximately 95% of cluster scores above 0.

Concerning this clone itself: Its cognate antigen is unknown.

Produced via immunoSEQ multiplex PCR; TCRdb's table is partial and in-frame only. The table includes fewer than 250,000 clones, 85% to 90% detected once. The sequence was obtained from a man aged 18 to 29 in good health and CMV-seronegative. Sequenced: PBMCs.

Here the CDR3 DNA reads TGTGCCAGCAGTGATTCTAGCGGGTCACTTTATGAGCAGTTCTTC. Translation: CASSDSSGSLYEQFF. The chain combines TRBV2 with TRBJ2-1; 8 positions match TRBD2. Trimming at V came to 3 bases and at J to 8 bases, leaving 9 bases not matched to a gene. CDR3 size: 15 residues. The germline CDR1 and CDR2 sequences are SNHLY and FYNNEI.